The next 27 T cell receptor beta chains were all read from a single sample in a study of shared clonotypes between healthy human individuals. Libraries were prepared by immunoSEQ multiplex PCR; TCRdb keeps only in-frame clonotypes and omits some of them. The profile shows under 600,000 clones, over 60% of them singletons. The source material was PBMCs. These receptors all stem from a woman in her forties in good health. Some clones in this sample may be carry-over from other donors' samples.

The rearrangement links TRBV6-6 to TRBJ2-7, with 9 bases aligning to TRBD1. The CDR3 runs 16 residues. Trimming at V came to 0 bases and at J to 3 bases, leaving 6 bases not matched to a gene. The germline gives CDR1 MNHNY, CDR2 SVGAGI (reference sequence). As DNA, the CDR3 is TGTGCCAGCAGTTACTCGACAGGGACAGGGAGCTACGAGCAGTACTTC. Protein product: CASSYSTGTGSYEQYF.

This clone was observed a few times. The rearrangement uses TRBV4-1 and TRBJ1-2; 8 bases line up with TRBD1. Germline CDR1 is MGHRA and CDR2 is YSYEKL. The CDR3 spans 14 residues. The V gene end was trimmed by 2 bases and the J gene end by 6 bases; junction bases not matched to a gene: 5. The CDR3 DNA is TGCGCCAGCAGCCAAAACAGGGGGTCGGATGGCTACACCTTC. Protein product: CASSQNRGSDGYTF.

Comments on this clone: This specimen includes other DNA sequences encoding the same CDR3. The J gene is TRBJ2-5, the V gene TRBV2; D unclear. Germline V gives CDR1 SNHLY, CDR2 FYNNEI. This CDR3 comprises 11 residues. With 3 bases removed from V and 3 bases from J, the gap between germline ends came to 2 bases. CDR3 nucleotide sequence: TGTGCCAGCAGTGAGGAAGAGACCCAGTACTTC. Protein product: CASSEEETQYF.

This clone has only one observation. The chain combines TRBV23-1 with TRBJ2-1; D is unresolved. TRBV23-1 is placed among ORFs of uncertain function. V was pared by 4 bases and J by 5 bases, with 12 bases between. The CDR3 contains 14 residues. The DNA for the CDR3 is TGCGCCAGCAGTCCCCCCGGACGAGACAATGAGCAGTTCTTC. It yields the protein CASSPPGRDNEQFF.

This clone was counted many times. CDR3 sequence: CATSRDTGTGGEEQYF. DNA for the CDR3: TGTGCCACCAGCAGAGACACCGGGACAGGGGGCGAAGAGCAGTACTTC. The chain couples TRBV15 to TRBJ2-7, with 12 bases identical to TRBD1. The germline gives CDR1 LNHNV, CDR2 YYDKDF (reference sequence). The CDR3 spans 16 residues. V lost 0 bases, J lost 7 bases, and 7 bases stayed unmatched.

V is TRBV7-2 and J is TRBJ1-1, with 11 bases identical to TRBD1. The CDR3 is made up of 17 amino acids. In germline, CDR1 is SGHTA, CDR2 FQGNSA. V was pared by 1 base and J by 4 bases, with 8 bases of the junction left unmatched. This CDR3 is CASSLGPPGTGGTEAFF. Written as DNA, the CDR3 is TGTGCCAGCAGCTTAGGGCCCCCCGGGACAGGGGGCACTGAAGCTTTCTTT.

The gene calls are TRBV6-6 and TRBJ2-1; D ambiguous. Trimming shortened V by 5 bases and J by 6 bases, and 11 bases separated the two germline ends. From germline, CDR1 is MNHNY and CDR2 SVGAGI (reference sequence). CDR3 length: 13 residues. Written as DNA, the CDR3 is TGTGCCAGCAGTCTTTCATCTGGCAATGAGCAGTTCTTC. Protein: CASSLSSGNEQFF.

Details on this clone: A far larger clone is just one base off, so this is likely a read error. The V gene is TRBV7-9, the J gene TRBJ2-1; possibly TRBD2 for D (6 bases). The CDR3 length is 14 residues. V gave up 0 bases and J gave up 3 bases, with 6 bases separating them. The V gene's germline CDR1 is SEHNR and CDR2 FQNEAQ (reference sequence). CDR3 region: CASSLAGGYNEQFF. CDR3 in DNA: TGTGCCAGCAGCTTAGCGGGAGGCTACAATGAGCAGTTCTTC.

The rearrangement joins TRBV21-1 to TRBJ1-1; the DNA was not used to check the table's D call, TRBD1. TRBV21-1 is labeled a pseudogene. The CDR3 loop spans 17 amino acids. The CDR3 DNA reads TGTGCCAGCAGCAACCAGGGAGGACAGGGGATGAACACTGAAGCTTTCTTT. It codes for CASSNQGGQGMNTEAFF.

The chain employs TRBV19 and TRBJ1-5; D is uncertain. Trimming stripped 5 bases from V and 6 bases from J, with 14 bases between. The CDR3 sequence is 14 residues long. CDR1 and CDR2 from the germline V gene are LNHDA and SQIVND (reference sequence). For the CDR3, the DNA is TGTGCCAGTAGTCAGAACAGTGCGGGTCAGCCCCAGCATTTT. Protein: CASSQNSAGQPQHF.

V gene TRBV6-5 combines with J gene TRBJ1-1; the match to TRBD1 covers 10 bases. There are 15 residues in the CDR3. Unmatched junction bases numbered 8, after V lost 6 bases and J lost 4 bases. Germline V CDR1 and CDR2: MNHEY, SVGAGI. CDR3 coding DNA: TGTGCCAGCAGACCGATCCGGGACAGGGGCACTGAAGCTTTCTTT. Its translation: CASRPIRDRGTEAFF.

The chain links TRBV29-1 to TRBJ2-1, with 7 bases fitting TRBD2. The CDR3 has 13 residues. Germline trimming cut 4 bases from V and 3 bases from J; bases unmatched to any gene: 3. Germline-derived CDR1 and CDR2 are SQVTM and ANQGSEA. CDR3 sequence reads: CSVGGGHYNEQFF. Here the CDR3 DNA reads TGCAGCGTTGGGGGAGGGCACTACAATGAGCAGTTCTTC.

The chain uses TRBV5-4 and TRBJ2-1, with 8 bases matching TRBD1. Germline values: CDR1 SGHNT, CDR2 YYREEE (reference sequence). The ends lost 0 bases at V and 3 bases at J; junction bases unmatched: 8. This CDR3 has 17 amino acids. CDR3 protein: CASSLEPGGAGYNEQFF. CDR3 DNA: TGTGCCAGCAGCTTGGAGCCAGGGGGCGCTGGCTACAATGAGCAGTTCTTC. The whole variable domain, remainder taken from reference TRBV5-4 and TRBJ2-1, is ETGVTQSPTHLIKTRGQQVTLRCSSQSGHNTVSWYQQALGQGPQFIFQYYREEENGRGNFPPRFSGLQFPNYSSELNVNALELDDSALYLCASSLEPGGAGYNEQFFGPGTRLTVL.

The V gene is TRBV18, the J gene TRBJ2-7, with D possibly matching TRBD1 (6 bases). Germline loops: CDR1 KGHSH, CDR2 LQKENI. V was trimmed by 6 bases and J by 1 base, leaving 16 bases between them. CDR3 length equals 15 residues. CDR3 in amino acids: CASSIQQGPSYEQYF. The CDR3 region has the DNA TGTGCCAGCTCGATACAGCAGGGGCCATCCTACGAGCAGTACTTC.

In this sample, this clone turned up once. CDR3 coding DNA: TGTGCCAGCAGCTTCGACTTTACCTCCTACAATGAGCAGTTCTTC. This codes for CASSFDFTSYNEQFF. The V call is TRBV7-3, the J call TRBJ2-1; D is uncertain. This CDR3 has 15 amino acids. Germline lookup yields CDR1 SGHTA and CDR2 FQGTGA. V was shortened by 3 bases and J by 0 bases, with 9 bases between the two germline ends.

The V gene is TRBV10-2, the J gene TRBJ1-6, with unresolved D. The CDR3 is 12 residues long. CDR1 WSHSY and CDR2 SAAADI come from the germline V gene. With 6 bases removed from V and 4 bases from J, the gap between germline ends came to 4 bases. The CDR3 coding sequence is TGCGCCAGCAGACGGTATAATTCACCCCTCCACTTT. It encodes CASRRYNSPLHF.

V gene TRBV29-1 combines with J gene TRBJ2-7; 11 positions agree with TRBD1. The ends lost 8 bases at V and 3 bases at J; junction bases unmatched: 9. The CDR3 has 14 amino acids. From germline, CDR1 is SQVTM and CDR2 ANQGSEA. CDR3 amino acids: CSTTAGTGGYEQYF. CDR3 coding DNA: TGCAGCACCACCGCTGGGACAGGGGGCTACGAGCAGTACTTC.

The V and J genes are TRBV4-2 and TRBJ2-3; D might be TRBD2 (5 bases). Germline V CDR1 and CDR2: LGHNA, YNFKEQ. V lost 6 bases to trimming and J lost 1 base, with 14 bases between them. The CDR3 loop spans 15 amino acids. The CDR3 loop is CASSSEALGTDTQYF. The CDR3 DNA reads as TGTGCCAGCAGTTCTGAGGCACTAGGCACAGATACGCAGTATTTT.

The chain couples TRBV7-2 to TRBJ1-5, with unresolved D. The CDR3 has 15 amino acids. Trimming left V 3 bases short and J 1 base short, with 10 bases between. The germline V gene has CDR1 SGHTA and CDR2 FQGNSA. CDR3 nucleotide sequence: TGTGCCAGCAGCTTCTCGACGGGGAGCAATCAGCCCCAGCATTTT. This codes for CASSFSTGSNQPQHF.

The chain recombines TRBV5-1 with TRBJ2-1; 8 bases line up with TRBD2. The CDR3 contains 14 residues. The trim removed 4 bases at V and 6 bases at J, leaving 6 bases unmatched. Germline CDR1 is SGHRS and CDR2 is YFSETQ. The CDR3: CASSGAGVGNEQFF. The CDR3 DNA reads TGCGCCAGCAGCGGAGCGGGAGTTGGCAATGAGCAGTTCTTC.

The chain uses TRBV14 and TRBJ2-7, with TRBD2 matching over 8 bases. CDR3 length equals 16 residues. The V and J ends lost 1 base and 3 bases, in that order; junction bases with no gene match: 8. Looked up from germline, CDR1 is SGHDN and CDR2 is FVKESK. CDR3 in amino acids: CASSQVGGTSHYEQYF. The CDR3 DNA reads TGTGCCAGCAGCCAAGTTGGCGGGACTAGTCACTACGAGCAGTACTTC.

The chain uses TRBV18 and TRBJ2-3, with D perhaps matching TRBD2 (6 bases). Per the germline V gene, CDR1 is KGHSH and CDR2 is LQKENI. This CDR3 contains 16 residues. V was cut by 6 bases and J by 4 bases, with 20 bases left in between. In DNA form, the CDR3 reads TGTGCCAGCTCCCCTTCTACCGGGACTCGTTCAGATACGCAGTATTTT. Translating gives CASSPSTGTRSDTQYF. The whole variable domain, filled in from reference TRBV18 and TRBJ2-3, reads NAGVMQNPRHLVRRRGQEARLRCSPMKGHSHVYWYRQLPEEGLKFMVYLQKENIIDESGMPKERFSAEFPKEGPSILRIQQVVRGDSAAYFCASSPSTGTRSDTQYFGPGTRLTVL.

This clone has more than one count but fewer than ten. This specimen includes other DNA sequences encoding the same CDR3. The gene calls are TRBV2 and TRBJ2-7, with TRBD2 matching over 9 bases. Losses at the gene ends were 3 bases for V and 0 bases for J; bases not matched to a gene: 3. From germline, CDR1 is SNHLY and CDR2 FYNNEI. This CDR3 region has 15 residues. The DNA of the CDR3 is TGTGCCAGCAGTGACCTAGCGGGAAGCTCCTACGAGCAGTACTTC. It codes for CASSDLAGSSYEQYF. Using reference TRBV2 and TRBJ2-7 for the parts outside the CDR3, the full variable domain is EPEVTQTPSHQVTQMGQEVILRCVPISNHLYFYWYRQILGQKVEFLVSFYNNEISEKSEIFDDQFSVERPDGSNFTLKIRSTKLEDSAMYFCASSDLAGSSYEQYFGPGTRLTVT.

The rearrangement joins TRBV7-8 to TRBJ1-4; no clear D. V lost 3 bases and J 0 bases, leaving 17 bases between the germline ends. The CDR3 contains 18 residues. The germline CDR1 and CDR2 sequences are SGHVS and FQNEAQ. CDR3 nucleotides: TGTGCCAGCAGCTTCTTCGGAGGGTTACTTGCAACTAATGAAAAACTGTTTTTT. This sequence encodes CASSFFGGLLATNEKLFF.

The chain couples TRBV10-3 to TRBJ1-2, with D hard to call. The V gene lost 2 bases and the J gene lost 10 bases, with 14 bases spanning the gap. This CDR3 has 13 residues. Germline V lookup: CDR1 ENHRY, CDR2 SYGVKD. CDR3 loop: CAISEDTGIVYTF. CDR3 DNA sequence: TGTGCCATCAGTGAGGATACGGGGATCGTCTACACCTTC.

In DNA, the CDR3 is TGTGCCAGCAGCCACGGGACAGCAAGCTCCTACGAGCAGTACTTC. Protein product: CASSHGTASSYEQYF. The chain carries TRBV11-2 and TRBJ2-7; TRBD1 matches 7 bases. Germline loops: CDR1 SGHAT, CDR2 FQNNGV. V trimming: 5 bases; J trimming: 0 bases; junction bases outside the gene matches: 7. This CDR3 region has 15 residues.

The CDR3 sequence: CASGSGAQYQPQHF. In nucleotides, the CDR3 is TGTGCCAGCGGATCCGGGGCCCAGTATCAGCCCCAGCATTTT. The chain employs TRBV2 and TRBJ1-5; possible D gene TRBD1, 5 bases. Per germline, CDR1 SNHLY and CDR2 FYNNEI. This CDR3 is built from 14 residues. V was shortened by 8 bases and J by 5 bases, with 16 bases between the two germline ends.